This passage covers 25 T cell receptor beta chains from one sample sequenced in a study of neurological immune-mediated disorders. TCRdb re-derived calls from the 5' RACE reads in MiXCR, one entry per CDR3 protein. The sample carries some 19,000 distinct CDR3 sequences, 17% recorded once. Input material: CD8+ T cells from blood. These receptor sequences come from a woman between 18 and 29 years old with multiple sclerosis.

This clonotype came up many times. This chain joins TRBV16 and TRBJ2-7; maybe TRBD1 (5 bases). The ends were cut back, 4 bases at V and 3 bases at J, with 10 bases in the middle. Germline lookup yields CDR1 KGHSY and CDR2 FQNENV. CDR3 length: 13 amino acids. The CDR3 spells CASSLAGNYEQYV. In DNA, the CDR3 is TGTGCCAGCAGCCTTGCAGGGAACTACGAGCAGTACGTC.

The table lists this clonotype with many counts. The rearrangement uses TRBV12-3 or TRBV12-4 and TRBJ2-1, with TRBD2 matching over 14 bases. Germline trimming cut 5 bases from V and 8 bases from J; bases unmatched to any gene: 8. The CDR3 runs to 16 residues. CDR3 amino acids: CASSPRGTSGSDEQFF. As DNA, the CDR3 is TGTGCCAGCAGTCCTCGAGGGACTAGCGGGAGCGATGAGCAGTTCTTC.

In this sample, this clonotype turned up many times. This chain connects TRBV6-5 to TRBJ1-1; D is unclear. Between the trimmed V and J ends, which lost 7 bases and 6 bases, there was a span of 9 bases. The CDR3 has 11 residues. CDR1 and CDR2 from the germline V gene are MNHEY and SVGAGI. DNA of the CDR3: TGTGCCAGCATCGACCATGCTGAAGCTTTCTTT. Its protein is CASIDHAEAFF.

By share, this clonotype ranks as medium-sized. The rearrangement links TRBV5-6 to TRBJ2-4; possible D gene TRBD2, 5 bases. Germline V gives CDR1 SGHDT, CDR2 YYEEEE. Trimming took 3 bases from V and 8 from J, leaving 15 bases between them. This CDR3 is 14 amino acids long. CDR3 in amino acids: CASSSPREYDIQYF. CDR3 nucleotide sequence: TGTGCCAGCAGCTCACCACGGGAATACGACATTCAGTACTTC.

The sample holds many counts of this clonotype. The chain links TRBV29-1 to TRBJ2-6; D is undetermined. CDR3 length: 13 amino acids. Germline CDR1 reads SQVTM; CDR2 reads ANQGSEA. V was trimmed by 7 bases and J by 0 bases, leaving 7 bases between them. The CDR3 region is CSADDSGANVLTF. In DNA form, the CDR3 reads TGCAGCGCCGATGACTCTGGGGCCAACGTCCTGACTTTC.

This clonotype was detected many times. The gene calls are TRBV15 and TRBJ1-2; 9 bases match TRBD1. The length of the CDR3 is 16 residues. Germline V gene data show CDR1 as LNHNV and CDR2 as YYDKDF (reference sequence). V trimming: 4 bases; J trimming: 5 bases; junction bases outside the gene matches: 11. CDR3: CATSTGRDRVAYGYTF. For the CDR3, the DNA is TGTGCCACCAGCACGGGAAGGGACAGGGTGGCATATGGCTACACCTTC.

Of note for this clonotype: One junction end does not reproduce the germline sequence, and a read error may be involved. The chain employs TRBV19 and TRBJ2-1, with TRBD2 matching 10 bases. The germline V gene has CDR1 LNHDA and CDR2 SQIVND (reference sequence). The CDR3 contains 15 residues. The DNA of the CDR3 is TGTGTCAGTAGCCAGAGCGGGAGGGGCCACAATGAGCAGTTCTTC. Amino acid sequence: CVSSQSGRGHNEQFF.

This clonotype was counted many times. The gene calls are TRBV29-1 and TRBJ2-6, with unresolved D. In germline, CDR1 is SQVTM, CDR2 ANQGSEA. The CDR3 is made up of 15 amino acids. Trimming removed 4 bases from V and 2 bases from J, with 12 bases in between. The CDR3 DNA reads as TGCAGCGTTGTAGGTCGGGCAGCTGGGGCCAACGTCCTGACTTTC. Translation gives CSVVGRAAGANVLTF.

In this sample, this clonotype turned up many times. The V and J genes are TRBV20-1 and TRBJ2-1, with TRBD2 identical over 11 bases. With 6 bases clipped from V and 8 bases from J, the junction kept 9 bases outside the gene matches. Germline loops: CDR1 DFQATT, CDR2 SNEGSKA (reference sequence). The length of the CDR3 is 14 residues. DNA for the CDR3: TGCAGTGCGCATAGCGGGGGGGCCGCAGATGAGCAGTTCTTC. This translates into CSAHSGGAADEQFF.

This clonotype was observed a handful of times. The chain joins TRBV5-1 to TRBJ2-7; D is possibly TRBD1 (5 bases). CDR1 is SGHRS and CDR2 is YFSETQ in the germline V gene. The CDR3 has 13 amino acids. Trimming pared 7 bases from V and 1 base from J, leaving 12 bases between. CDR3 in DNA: TGCGCCAGCTCCCAGGGTCGGTCCTACGAGCAGTACTTC. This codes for CASSQGRSYEQYF.

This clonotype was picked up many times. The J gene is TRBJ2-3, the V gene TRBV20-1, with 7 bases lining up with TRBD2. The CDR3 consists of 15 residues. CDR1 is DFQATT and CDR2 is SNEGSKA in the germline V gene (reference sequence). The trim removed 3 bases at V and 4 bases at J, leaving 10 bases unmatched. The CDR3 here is CSASPGTNPPDTQYF. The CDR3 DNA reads TGCAGTGCTAGCCCCGGGACTAACCCACCAGATACGCAGTATTTT.

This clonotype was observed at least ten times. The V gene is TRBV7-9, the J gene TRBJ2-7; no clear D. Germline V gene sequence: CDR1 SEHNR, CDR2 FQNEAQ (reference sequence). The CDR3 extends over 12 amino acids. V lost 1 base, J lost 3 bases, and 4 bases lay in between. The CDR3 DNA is TGTGCCAGCAGCTTAGGGGACTACGAGCAGTACGTC. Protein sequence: CASSLGDYEQYV.

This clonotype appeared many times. This CDR3 is CASRRTGDDTNTGELFF. Written as DNA, the CDR3 is TGTGCCAGCAGGAGGACAGGAGACGATACGAACACCGGGGAGCTGTTTTTT. V is TRBV5-5 and J is TRBJ2-2; TRBD1 agrees at 7 bases. The germline V gene encodes CDR1 SGHKS and CDR2 YYEKEE (reference sequence). V dropped 5 bases and J dropped 0; count of bases not matched to a gene: 10. The CDR3 is 17 residues long.

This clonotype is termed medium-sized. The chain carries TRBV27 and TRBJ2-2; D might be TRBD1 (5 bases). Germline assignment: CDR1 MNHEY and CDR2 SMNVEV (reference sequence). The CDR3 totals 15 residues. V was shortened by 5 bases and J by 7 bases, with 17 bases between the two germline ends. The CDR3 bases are TGTGCCAGCAGTAACTCAGGGTCCTATGGCGGGGAGCTGTTTTTT. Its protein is CASSNSGSYGGELFF.

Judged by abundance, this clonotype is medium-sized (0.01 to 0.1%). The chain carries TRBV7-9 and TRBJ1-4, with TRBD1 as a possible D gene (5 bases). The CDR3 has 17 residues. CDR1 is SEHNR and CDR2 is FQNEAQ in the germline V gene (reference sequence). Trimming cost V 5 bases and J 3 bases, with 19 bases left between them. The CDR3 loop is CASSNNKEGSSNEKLFF. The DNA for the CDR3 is TGTGCCAGCAGCAACAATAAAGAGGGGAGTTCTAATGAAAAACTGTTTTTT.

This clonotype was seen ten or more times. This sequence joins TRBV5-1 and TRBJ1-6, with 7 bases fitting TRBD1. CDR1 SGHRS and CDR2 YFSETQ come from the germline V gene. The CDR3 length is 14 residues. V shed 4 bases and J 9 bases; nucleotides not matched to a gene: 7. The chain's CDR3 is CASSLAGGASPLHF. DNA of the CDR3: TGCGCCAGCAGCCTTGCAGGGGGTGCTTCACCCCTCCACTTT.

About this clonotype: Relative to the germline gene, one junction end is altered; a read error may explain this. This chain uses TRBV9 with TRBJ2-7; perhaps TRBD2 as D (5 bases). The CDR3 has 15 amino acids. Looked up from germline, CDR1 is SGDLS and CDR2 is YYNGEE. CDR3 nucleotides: TGTGTCAGCAGCGTAGCTAGCTGGAGCTCCTACGAGCAGTACTTC. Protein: CVSSVASWSSYEQYF.

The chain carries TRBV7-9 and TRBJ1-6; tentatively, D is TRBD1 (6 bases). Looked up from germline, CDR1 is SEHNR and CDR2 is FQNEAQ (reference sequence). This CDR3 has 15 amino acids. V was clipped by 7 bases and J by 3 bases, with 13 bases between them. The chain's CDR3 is CASTQQGDYNSPLHF. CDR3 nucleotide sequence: TGTGCCAGCACCCAACAGGGTGACTATAATTCACCCCTCCACTTT.

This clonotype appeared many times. The DNA of the CDR3 is TGTGCCAGCAGCCTCGGACAGGGGGCCTACGAGCAGTACGTC. It codes for CASSLGQGAYEQYV. The chain couples TRBV5-5 to TRBJ2-7; 10 bases agree with TRBD1. The CDR3 is 14 amino acids. The V and J ends lost 4 bases and 2 bases, in that order; junction bases with no gene match: 3. Germline CDR1 reads SGHKS; CDR2 reads YYEKEE (reference sequence).

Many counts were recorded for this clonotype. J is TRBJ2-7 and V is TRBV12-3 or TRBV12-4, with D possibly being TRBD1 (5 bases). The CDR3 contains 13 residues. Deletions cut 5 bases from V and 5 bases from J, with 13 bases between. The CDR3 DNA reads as TGTGCCAGCAGTCGAAGGGGCCTAAACGAGCAGTACTTC. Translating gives CASSRRGLNEQYF.

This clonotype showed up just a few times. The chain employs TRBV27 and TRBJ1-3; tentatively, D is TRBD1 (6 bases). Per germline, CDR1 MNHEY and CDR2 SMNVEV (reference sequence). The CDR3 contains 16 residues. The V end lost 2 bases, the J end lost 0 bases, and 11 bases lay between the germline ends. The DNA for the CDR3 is TGTGCCAGCAGTTTAATAGGGGGGGGCTCTGGAAACACCATATATTTT. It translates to CASSLIGGGSGNTIYF.

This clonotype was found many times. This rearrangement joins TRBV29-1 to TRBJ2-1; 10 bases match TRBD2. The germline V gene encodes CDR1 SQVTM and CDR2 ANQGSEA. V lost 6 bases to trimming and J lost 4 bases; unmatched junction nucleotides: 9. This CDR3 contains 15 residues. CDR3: CSVRAGGFPYNEQFF. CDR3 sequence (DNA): TGCAGCGTAAGAGCGGGAGGGTTCCCTTACAATGAGCAGTTCTTC.

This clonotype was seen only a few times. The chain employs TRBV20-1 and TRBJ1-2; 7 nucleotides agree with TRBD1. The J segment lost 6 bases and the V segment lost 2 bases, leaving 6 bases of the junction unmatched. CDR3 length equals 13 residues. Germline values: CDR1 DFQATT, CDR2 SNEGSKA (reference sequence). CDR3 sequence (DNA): TGCAGTGCTAGAATAGACAGGGTGCATGGCTACACCTTC. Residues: CSARIDRVHGYTF.

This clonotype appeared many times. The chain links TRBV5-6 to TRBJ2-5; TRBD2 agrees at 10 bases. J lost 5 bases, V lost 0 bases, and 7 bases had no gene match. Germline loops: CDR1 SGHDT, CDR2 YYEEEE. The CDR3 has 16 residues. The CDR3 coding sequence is TGTGCCAGCAGCTTGGGAAGCGGGAGGGCCCGGGAGACCCAGTACTTC. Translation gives CASSLGSGRARETQYF.

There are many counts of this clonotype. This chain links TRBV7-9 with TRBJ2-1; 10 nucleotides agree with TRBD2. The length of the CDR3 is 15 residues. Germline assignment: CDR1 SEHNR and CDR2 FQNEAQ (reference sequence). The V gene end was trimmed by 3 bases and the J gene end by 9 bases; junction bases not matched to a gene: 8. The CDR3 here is CASSFGAGGVGEQFF. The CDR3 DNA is TGTGCCAGCAGCTTTGGAGCGGGAGGGGTGGGTGAGCAGTTCTTC.